This T cell receptor beta chain originates from a study of beta chain features in type 1 diabetes. General study results and limits: There was a moderate but significant shortening of TCRB CDR3s in all four CD4+ subsets of Type 1 diabetes patients. TCRB repertoires of naive, central memory and Treg cells appeared more similar among patients than among healthy donors.

On this clone itself: The target antigen is unknown.

Researchers reported sorting CD4+ naive, central memory, regulatory and stem cell-like memory cells via CD45RO/CCR7/CD25/CD127/CD95/CD27. The entirety of the isolated RNA underwent reverse transcription, so expressed TCRB transcripts were sequenced. Clones were read by immunoSEQ multiplex PCR, and TCRdb kept only the in-frame ones, dropping some. The sample includes about 700,000 clones, 13% seen only once; the top ten take approximately 0.02%. Germline loops: CDR1 SGDLS, CDR2 YYNGEE. CDR3 length equals 14 residues. V gave up 2 bases and J gave up 5 bases, with 13 bases separating them. Sequencing input: naive CD4+ T cells from blood. This sequence originates from a man aged 18 to 30 with type 1 diabetes. The chain has TRBV9 and TRBJ1-1; maybe TRBD1 (6 bases). The CDR3 bases are TGTGCCAGCAGCGTTCAAGGGGGAGGTACTGAAGCTTTCTTT. It translates to CASSVQGGGTEAFF.